A selection of T cell receptor beta chains follows, all from one sample in a study of regulatory T cells in long-lasting Graves disease. TCRdb processed the multiplex PCR reads anew with MiXCR; each CDR3 protein has one entry. Counted here are some 450,000 distinct CDR3 sequences, 16% occurring once; the ten biggest clones make up 9.5% to 12%. The same data also contributed to another study, on T cells in Graves' hyperthyroidism and ophthalmopathy.

Here the sequenced sample was peripheral blood mononuclear cells (PBMCs), taken at new diagnosis, from a patient treated with antithyroid drugs. The receptor set was obtained from a young woman with Graves disease. CDR3s include the opening cysteine and the closing phenylalanine or tryptophan. A D gene is named only where the DNA matches it firmly. Expanded clones are given a class, and other clones once, few, many or no size at all.

V gene,J gene,D gene,clone size,CDR3 protein,CDR3 DNA
TRBV28,TRBJ2-7,TRBD2,many,CATLSQLAGEEQYF,TGTGCCACCCTGAGCCAACTAGCGGGAGAGGAGCAGTACTTC
TRBV29-1,TRBJ2-1,TRBD2,NA,CSVGVGLAGEEFNNEQFF,TGCAGCGTTGGAGTTGGGCTAGCGGGAGAAGAATTCAACAATGAGCAGTTCTTC
TRBV30,TRBJ2-1,TRBD2,many,CACRRAGGPAEQFF,TGTGCCTGTCGGAGGGCGGGAGGGCCTGCTGAGCAGTTCTTC
TRBV7-8,TRBJ2-7,NA,many,CASSLGTGSSYEQYF,TGTGCCAGCAGCCTGGGAACAGGGAGCTCCTACGAGCAGTACTTC
TRBV6-1,TRBJ2-2,NA,many,CASNQGRTGELFF,TGTGCCAGCAACCAAGGACGCACCGGGGAGCTGTTTTTT
TRBV10-1,TRBJ2-1,TRBD1,few,CASSAIGTGNLDEQFF,TGCGCCAGCAGTGCAATCGGGACAGGGAATCTCGATGAGCAGTTCTTC
TRBV6-2/TRBV6-3,TRBJ2-1,TRBD2,NA,CASSRGTSGSRLNEQFF,TGTGCCAGCAGCCGTGGGACTAGCGGGAGCAGACTCAATGAGCAGTTCTTC
TRBV30,TRBJ2-1,NA,few,CAWSEVAGQSYNEQFF,TGTGCCTGGAGTGAAGTCGCGGGACAGTCCTACAATGAGCAGTTCTTC
TRBV7-8,TRBJ2-3,TRBD2,many,CASSFPRLAGHTDTQYF,TGTGCCAGCAGCTTTCCCAGACTAGCGGGACACACAGATACGCAGTATTTT
TRBV7-9,TRBJ2-7,NA,few,CASSNRTGRFSYEQYF,TGTGCCAGCAGCAACCGAACAGGGAGGTTTTCCTACGAGCAGTACTTC
TRBV30,TRBJ1-2,NA,NA,CAWSVQGSGYTF,TGTGCCTGGAGTGTCCAGGGATCTGGCTACACCTTC
TRBV27,TRBJ1-5,NA,many,CASSKGQGNQPQHF,TGTGCCAGCAGTAAGGGGCAGGGCAATCAGCCCCAGCATTTT
TRBV27,TRBJ2-5,NA,few,CASSLSQGRETQYF,TGTGCCAGCAGTTTATCGCAGGGGCGAGAGACCCAGTACTTC
TRBV3-1,TRBJ2-1,NA,few,CASSQGPVKFF,TGTGCCAGCAGCCAAGGGCCGGTCAAGTTCTTC
TRBV9,TRBJ2-3,TRBD2,many,CASSVSSGRALVDTDTQYF,TGTGCCAGCAGCGTATCTAGCGGGAGGGCCTTAGTTGACACAGATACGCAGTATTTT
TRBV7-9,TRBJ2-2,NA,NA,CASSTMAPGELFF,TGTGCCAGCAGCACCATGGCCCCCGGGGAGCTGTTTTTT
TRBV27,TRBJ2-5,TRBD1,many,CASSANRGAQYF,TGTGCCAGCAGTGCTAACAGGGGGGCCCAGTACTTC
TRBV9,TRBJ2-3,TRBD2,NA,CASTPTSGPTDTQYF,TGTGCCAGCACCCCAACTAGCGGCCCCACAGATACGCAGTATTTT
TRBV6-2/TRBV6-3,TRBJ1-5,NA,NA,CASSYSPGFRRELIGDNQPQHF,TGTGCCAGCAGTTACTCGCCAGGATTTCGAAGGGAGCTAATAGGGGACAATCAGCCCCAGCATTTT
TRBV2,TRBJ2-1,NA,NA,CASGPREQFF,TGTGCCAGCGGCCCGAGGGAGCAGTTCTTC
TRBV6-5,TRBJ2-3,TRBD2,many,CASSSGTVAGVGTDTQYF,TGTGCCAGCAGTTCAGGGACAGTAGCGGGAGTGGGCACAGATACGCAGTATTTT
TRBV3-1,TRBJ2-3,NA,many,CASSERGTLPAGLEYF,TGTGCCAGTAGCGAAAGGGGGACTTTACCGGCCGGATTGGAGTATTTT
TRBV20-1,TRBJ2-7,TRBD2,few,CSAISEGGITPGAGATSYEQYF,TGCAGTGCTATTTCGGAGGGTGGGATAACTCCGGGAGCGGGAGCGACCTCCTACGAGCAGTACTTC
TRBV28,TRBJ2-1,TRBD2,many,CASRTSGISSNEQFF,TGTGCCAGCAGGACTAGCGGGATATCTAGCAATGAGCAGTTCTTC
TRBV20-1,TRBJ1-6,NA,NA,CRTGTEDSPLHF,TGCAGAACCGGGACGGAGGATTCACCCCTCCACTTT
TRBV10-3,TRBJ1-5,NA,few,CAITPDPSWPQHF,TGTGCCATCACCCCTGACCCTTCGTGGCCCCAGCATTTT
TRBV28,TRBJ2-1,NA,NA,CASSWLKGGYNEQFF,TGTGCCAGCAGTTGGCTAAAGGGGGGGTACAATGAGCAGTTCTTC
TRBV24-1,TRBJ2-1,NA,few,CATSDWENNEQFF,TGTGCCACCAGTGATTGGGAGAACAATGAGCAGTTCTTC
TRBV27,TRBJ2-5,TRBD1,many,CASSVETGAPGETQYF,TGTGCCAGCAGTGTAGAGACAGGGGCTCCCGGGGAGACCCAGTACTTC
TRBV2,TRBJ2-5,TRBD2,many,CASSEREGRETQYF,TGTGCCAGCAGCGAGCGGGAGGGCCGCGAGACCCAGTACTTC
TRBV28,TRBJ2-7,NA,many,CASSSSSESGYEQYF,TGTGCCAGCAGTTCCTCTAGCGAATCTGGGTACGAGCAGTACTTC
TRBV19,TRBJ2-1,NA,many,CASALRGGIEQFF,TGTGCCAGCGCCCTGAGAGGCGGGATTGAGCAGTTCTTC
TRBV27,TRBJ2-3,TRBD2,many,CASSRTSGYTDTQYF,TGTGCCAGCTCTCGGACTAGCGGTTACACAGATACGCAGTATTTT
TRBV28,TRBJ2-3,NA,many,CASSRRSRDTQYF,TGTGCCAGCAGCCGGCGGTCCAGAGATACGCAGTATTTT
TRBV28,TRBJ1-6,NA,many,CVSRTQETDSPLHF,TGTGTCAGCAGAACCCAGGAGACAGATTCACCCCTCCACTTT
TRBV11-2,TRBJ1-1,NA,many,CASTLTDMNTEAFF,TGTGCCAGCACCCTGACAGATATGAACACTGAAGCTTTCTTT
TRBV5-8,TRBJ1-3,NA,NA,CASSLAATRGNTIYF,TGTGCCAGCAGCTTGGCGGCGACGCGGGGAAACACCATATATTTT
TRBV12-3/TRBV12-4,TRBJ1-1,NA,many,CASRLGGGAEAFF,TGTGCCAGCAGACTCGGGGGGGGTGCTGAAGCTTTCTTT
TRBV6-1,TRBJ2-7,NA,few,CASSKIWGTRPYEQYF,TGTGCCAGCAGTAAAATTTGGGGGACACGTCCCTACGAGCAGTACTTC
TRBV2,TRBJ2-7,TRBD2,many,CASSAPGGSGSFVQYF,TGTGCCAGCAGTGCCCCCGGGGGCAGCGGGAGTTTCGTGCAGTACTTC
TRBV20-1,TRBJ1-5,TRBD1,many,CSARDWRTGEGSAQHF,TGCAGTGCTAGAGACTGGAGGACAGGGGAAGGATCGGCCCAGCATTTT
TRBV7-2,TRBJ2-2,NA,NA,CASNRRVTGELFF,TGTGCCAGCAACCGCAGGGTCACCGGGGAGCTGTTTTTT
TRBV27,TRBJ2-7,TRBD2,NA,CASSHGTSGESYEQYF,TGTGCCAGCAGTCATGGGACTAGCGGAGAATCTTACGAGCAGTACTTC
TRBV30,TRBJ2-1,NA,few,CAWRGGPAAEQFF,TGTGCCTGGAGGGGCGGGCCGGCGGCTGAGCAGTTCTTC
TRBV7-9,TRBJ1-2,NA,NA,CASSRLENYGYTF,TGTGCCAGCAGCCGCTTGGAAAACTATGGCTACACCTTC
TRBV28,TRBJ2-2,NA,many,CASRETANVKPWTGELFF,TGTGCCAGCAGAGAGACAGCCAATGTAAAACCCTGGACCGGGGAGCTGTTTTTT
TRBV12-3/TRBV12-4,TRBJ1-5,TRBD1,NA,CASSLQGVSNQPQHF,TGTGCCAGCAGTTTGCAGGGGGTCTCCAATCAGCCCCAGCATTTT
TRBV15,TRBJ1-3,NA,NA,CATSRDLGFSGNTIYF,TGTGCCACCAGCAGAGATCTGGGGTTCTCTGGAAACACCATATATTTT
TRBV12-3/TRBV12-4,TRBJ1-4,NA,many,CASLSRGNEKLFF,TGTGCCAGCCTCTCTAGGGGTAATGAAAAACTGTTTTTT
TRBV27,TRBJ2-1,TRBD2,many,CASSPRGGHNEQFF,TGTGCCAGCAGTCCCCGGGGGGGGCACAATGAGCAGTTCTTC
TRBV10-3,TRBJ2-3,NA,many,CAISGSGVNVDTQYF,TGTGCCATCAGTGGCTCAGGGGTGAATGTTGATACGCAGTATTTT
TRBV19,TRBJ2-2,NA,few,CASSKARVGELFF,TGTGCCAGTAGTAAAGCTCGGGTCGGGGAGCTGTTTTTT
TRBV3-1,TRBJ2-4,NA,many,CASSPGLFRGQNIQYF,TGTGCCAGCAGCCCGGGGCTGTTCAGAGGCCAAAACATTCAGTACTTC
TRBV19,TRBJ1-1,NA,NA,CASRIYRDGVNTEAFF,TGTGCCAGTAGGATATACAGGGATGGAGTGAACACTGAAGCTTTCTTT
TRBV28,TRBJ2-7,NA,many,CATRLKLQYF,TGTGCCACCCGACTAAAACTTCAGTACTTC
TRBV5-1,TRBJ2-2,TRBD1,few,CASSAGTGDNGELFF,TGCGCCAGCAGCGCCGGGACAGGGGATAACGGGGAGCTGTTTTTT
TRBV6-1,TRBJ2-7,TRBD1,many,CASSEAVARGRVYEQYF,TGTGCCAGCAGTGAAGCGGTGGCCAGGGGGCGCGTCTACGAGCAGTACTTC
TRBV7-2,TRBJ2-1,NA,NA,CASRPGTYNEQFF,TGTGCCAGCAGGCCCGGGACGTACAATGAGCAGTTCTTC
TRBV18,TRBJ2-7,TRBD2,many,CASSQLAGGGSYEQYF,TGTGCCAGCTCTCAACTAGCGGGAGGGGGCTCCTACGAGCAGTACTTC
TRBV27,TRBJ1-1,NA,NA,CASSLSAPWAGDSTEAFF,TGTGCCAGCAGTTTATCGGCCCCCTGGGCAGGCGATAGCACTGAAGCTTTCTTT